This passage covers 18 T cell receptor beta chains from one sample sequenced in a study of cytomegalovirus exposure and HLA in healthy donors. 60 Vbeta and 13 Jbeta primers were used in PCR. Clones were read by immunoSEQ multiplex PCR, and TCRdb kept only the in-frame ones, dropping some. The repertoire holds approximately 170,000 clones, with roughly three quarters as singletons. Sequencing used PBMCs. These receptors originate from a woman aged 45-60 years in good health and CMV-seronegative.

The chain uses TRBV27 and TRBJ1-5, with D perhaps matching TRBD1 (6 bases). The germline V gene encodes CDR1 MNHEY and CDR2 SMNVEV (reference sequence). Trimming took 6 bases from V and 2 from J, leaving 14 bases between them. The CDR3 runs to 15 residues. CDR3 loop: CASRGRKGGNQPQHF. DNA of the CDR3: TGTGCCAGCAGAGGCCGGAAGGGGGGCAATCAGCCCCAGCATTTT.

The chain is built from TRBV6-6 and TRBJ2-1, with 8 bases fitting TRBD2. V shed 6 bases and J 0 bases; nucleotides not matched to a gene: 7. This CDR3 has 16 residues. Germline CDR1 reads MNHNY; CDR2 reads SVGAGI (reference sequence). The CDR3 region has the DNA TGTGCCAGCAGACTTAGCGGGGTAAGCTCCTACAATGAGCAGTTCTTC. Amino acid sequence: CASRLSGVSSYNEQFF.

Here the CDR3 reads CATSRRQPNQPQHF. CDR3 DNA sequence: TGTGCCACCAGCAGGCGACAGCCAAATCAGCCCCAGCATTTT. The rearrangement joins TRBV15 to TRBJ1-5, with a possible D match to TRBD1 (5 bases). The CDR3 totals 14 residues. Germline-derived CDR1 and CDR2 are LNHNV and YYDKDF (reference sequence). V lost 3 bases and J 4 bases, leaving 10 bases between the germline ends.

About this clone: The junction departs from germline at one end; a sequencing error may be responsible. The chain couples TRBV27 to TRBJ2-7; D may be TRBD2 (6 bases). The CDR3 totals 14 residues. CDR1 MNHEY and CDR2 SMNVEV come from the germline V gene (reference sequence). CDR3: CASRPTREFRGQDF. Here the CDR3 DNA reads TGTGCCAGCAGACCCACCCGGGAGTTCCGCGGGCAGGACTTC.

This rearrangement joins TRBV10-3 to TRBJ1-2; unclear D gene. Germline values: CDR1 ENHRY, CDR2 SYGVKD. The length of the CDR3 is 13 residues. The germline V and J ends were trimmed by 6 bases and 8 bases, with 16 bases remaining between them. The CDR3 loop reads CAISVTEVVGYTF. The CDR3 DNA is TGTGCCATCAGCGTAACCGAAGTAGTAGGCTACACCTTC.

Only a few counts were recorded for this clone. CDR3 bases: TGTGCCAGCAGCTACCGAGGAAGCGCGGCCAAAAACATTCAGTACTTC. Protein product: CASSYRGSAAKNIQYF. The chain couples TRBV5-4 to TRBJ2-4; D call uncertain. V lost 3 bases and J lost 1, with 14 bases in between. From germline, CDR1 is SGHNT and CDR2 YYREEE (reference sequence). The CDR3 is 16 amino acids. Based on the CDR3 plus reference TRBV5-4 and TRBJ2-4, the full variable domain is ETGVTQSPTHLIKTRGQQVTLRCSSQSGHNTVSWYQQALGQGPQFIFQYYREEENGRGNFPPRFSGLQFPNYSSELNVNALELDDSALYLCASSYRGSAAKNIQYFGAGTRLSVL.

The chain combines TRBV16 with TRBJ2-5; TRBD1 aligns across 9 bases. CDR1 is KGHSY and CDR2 is FQNENV in the germline V gene. The CDR3 consists of 16 residues. V shed 0 bases, J shed 2 bases, and the junction held 4 bases outside the gene matches. CDR3 nucleotides: TGTGCCAGCAGCCAATCTTGGGGGACAGGGCAAGAGACCCAGTACTTC. Its translation: CASSQSWGTGQETQYF.

This sequence joins TRBV5-1 and TRBJ2-7; TRBD2 aligns across 9 bases. Germline V gives CDR1 SGHRS, CDR2 YFSETQ. The junction had 2 bases not matched to a gene; V was cut back by 0 bases and J by 4 bases. The CDR3 has 14 amino acids. Written as DNA, the CDR3 is TGCGCCAGCAGCTTGGGCGGGAGGGCTTACGAGCAGTACTTC. Translation: CASSLGGRAYEQYF.

This sequence joins TRBV10-1 and TRBJ2-3, with a weak D call TRBD1 (5 bases). The CDR3 loop spans 16 amino acids. Germline lookup yields CDR1 WNHNN and CDR2 SYGVQD (reference sequence). V was pared by 3 bases and J by 4 bases, with 17 bases between. CDR3: CASSDGGRAISDTQYF. Here the CDR3 DNA reads TGCGCCAGCAGTGATGGCGGCAGGGCCATTTCAGATACGCAGTATTTT.

This clone was recorded a few times. Other DNA sequences in this sample translate to the same CDR3. The chain recombines TRBV7-2 with TRBJ1-6; D uncertain. V lost 5 bases and J 0 bases, leaving 11 bases between the germline ends. The CDR3 runs to 16 residues. Germline assignment: CDR1 SGHTA and CDR2 FQGNSA. The CDR3 loop reads CASSPRRSSYNSPLHF. CDR3 sequence (DNA): TGTGCCAGCAGCCCCCGGAGGAGCTCCTATAATTCACCCCTCCACTTT.

This chain joins TRBV5-1 and TRBJ1-1; possible D gene TRBD1, 6 bases. This CDR3 is built from 16 residues. Looked up from germline, CDR1 is SGHRS and CDR2 is YFSETQ. V lost 3 bases to trimming and J lost 0 bases, with 15 bases between them. The CDR3 region is CASSSRTGRVNTEAFF. The CDR3 nucleotides read TGCGCCAGCAGCTCCAGAACAGGGAGGGTGAACACTGAAGCTTTCTTT.

A word on this clone: The germline gene is not matched at one end of the junction; a read error may be the cause. The chain has TRBV7-9 and TRBJ1-1; D is unclear. Per the germline V gene, CDR1 is SEHNR and CDR2 is FQNEAQ (reference sequence). The CDR3 runs to 13 residues. This CDR3 reads CSSSLAMNTEAFF. The CDR3 nucleotides are TGTTCCAGCAGCTTAGCTATGAACACTGAAGCTTTCTTT.

Only a few counts were recorded for this clone. The chain uses TRBV5-5 and TRBJ1-4; 7 bases fit TRBD1. Germline loops: CDR1 SGHKS, CDR2 YYEKEE (reference sequence). The CDR3 has 14 residues. Germline trimming cut 4 bases from V and 4 bases from J; bases unmatched to any gene: 4. The CDR3 protein is CASSVTGSNEKLFF. CDR3 sequence (DNA): TGTGCCAGCAGCGTGACAGGGAGTAATGAAAAACTGTTTTTT.

The CDR3 coding sequence is TGTGCCAGCAGTGACCGGGGGGGGACTAGCGGGGGCACCAACCCCCAGTACTTC. It is translated as CASSDRGGTSGGTNPQYF. V gene TRBV6-1 combines with J gene TRBJ2-5; 14 nucleotides match TRBD2. This CDR3 spans 18 amino acids. Per germline, CDR1 MNHNS and CDR2 SASEGT. J gave up 9 bases and V 3 bases, and 15 bases lay outside the gene matches.

The chain combines TRBV30 with TRBJ1-2; D unresolved. The CDR3 contains 12 residues. Between the trimmed V and J ends, which lost 0 bases and 5 bases, there was a span of 7 bases. Germline lookup yields CDR1 GTSNPN and CDR2 SVGIG (reference sequence). In DNA, the CDR3 is TGTGCCTGGAGTGTACAGATATATGGCTACACCTTC. Encoded protein: CAWSVQIYGYTF.

CDR3 bases: TGTGCCAGCAGCTTCCGACTAGCGGGGGGGAAATACAATGAGCAGTTCTTC. Translated, it gives CASSFRLAGGKYNEQFF. This chain uses TRBV7-8 with TRBJ2-1; 14 bases are shared with TRBD2. The CDR3 totals 17 residues. Germline lookup yields CDR1 SGHVS and CDR2 FQNEAQ. Trimming took 3 bases from V and 4 from J; bases not matched to a gene: 5.

The gene calls are TRBV6-6 and TRBJ1-5; unclear D gene. V was cut by 6 bases and J by 3 bases, with 3 bases left in between. Germline V lookup: CDR1 MNHNY, CDR2 SVGAGI (reference sequence). This CDR3 is 11 amino acids long. The CDR3 loop is CASSSNQPQHF. The CDR3 nucleotides are TGTGCCAGCAGCTCCAATCAGCCCCAGCATTTT.

The chain is built from TRBV28 and TRBJ2-7; TRBD1 matches 8 bases. V lost 8 bases to trimming and J lost 9 bases; unmatched junction nucleotides: 15. This CDR3 has 14 amino acids. The V gene's germline CDR1 is MDHEN and CDR2 SYDVKM. CDR3 DNA: TGTGCCAGCTCGCTTGGACAGGGTCTACGAGGGCAGTACTTC. It yields the protein CASSLGQGLRGQYF.